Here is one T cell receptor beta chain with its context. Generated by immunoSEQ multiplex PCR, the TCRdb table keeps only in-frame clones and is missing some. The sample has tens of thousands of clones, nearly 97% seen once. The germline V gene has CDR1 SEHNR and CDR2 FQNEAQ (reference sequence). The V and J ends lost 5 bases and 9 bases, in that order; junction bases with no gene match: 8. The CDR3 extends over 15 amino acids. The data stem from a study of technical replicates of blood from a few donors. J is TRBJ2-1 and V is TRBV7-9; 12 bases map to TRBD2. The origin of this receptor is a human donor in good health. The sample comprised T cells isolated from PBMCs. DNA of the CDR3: TGTGCCAGCAGCCGAAGACTAGCGGGAGTGCCTGAGCAGTTCTTC. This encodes CASSRRLAGVPEQFF.